The subject of this entry is one T cell receptor (beta chain). Its antigen is still unknown. No per-base quality is available; no much larger clone lies one base away. The donors were a few dozen Caucasian individuals from Russia, aged roughly 6 to 90 years, who were systemically healthy. Each donor gave roughly 9.5 milliliters of peripheral blood, collected into EDTA-treated Vacutainer tubes. Ficoll-Paque density-gradient centrifugation was used to isolate PBMCs, with at least 7 million per sample. Trizol reagent was used to extract total RNA from PBMCs, with at least 6 micrograms per sample. Naive CD45RAhigh/CD27high T cell percentages were measured by flow cytometry on a PBMC aliquot from every donor. Libraries were built with 5' RACE. The sample was run on an Illumina HiSeq 2500. A second PCR of about 6 to 12 cycles was run with a J-beta primer mix and a sample-barcoded 5' primer. Each TCR beta cDNA molecule received a unique molecular identifier from a template-switch 5' adaptor carrying 12 random nucleotides. At least 2.5 million CDR3-containing paired-end reads were obtained from each sample. The Mint cDNA synthesis kit, primed by a TRBC-specific oligonucleotide, was used to synthesize first-strand cDNA from all RNA. Following uracil-DNA glycosylase treatment, all cDNA underwent a first 18-cycle PCR with the universal primers M1SS and BC2_uni_R. Under the source paper's analysis protocol: For normalization, 1 million high-quality reads, each with a distinct molecular identifier, were randomly selected from each sample. Reads sharing molecular identifiers were discarded rather than binned into consensus sequences. MiTCR, with a Q25 quality threshold and the strictest error-elimination algorithm, was used for CDR3 identification, clonotype clustering and error correction. A nonparametric unseen species model using Euler transformation provided a lower-bound estimate of total TCR beta diversity. In-frame beta chains were kept once TCRdb had trimmed the public reads at Q25 with fastp and called clones with MiXCR. When rows share a CDR3 protein, they turn into one entry using the most common DNA and genes. In this record, the V and J calls reflect TCRdb's handling and not the investigators' own analysis. The sample table lists fewer than 1,000,000 distinct CDR3 sequences, approximately 44% of them with a count of one. In total, the top ten clones hold roughly 19% of the sample.

This record belongs to a study of blood T cells in healthy people across ages (dated by TCRdb to between 2015 and 2016). For the study in its entirety: In model experiments, template switching captured roughly one uniquely barcoded TCR beta cDNA molecule for every two T cells. Donors of different ages were randomly distributed across sequencing lanes to avoid experimental bias. Using the same blood draw, the study looked at two additional independent replicas of 1 million unique cDNA reads for two donors, one aged 18 to 30 and the other aged 80 or older. The study measured age-related changes in TCR beta repertoire diversity using deep sequencing normalized with unique cDNA molecular identifiers. The donors were split into four age groups: young (average around 17 years), middle-aged (more than 35), aged (62) and long-lived (approximately 80). The paper as a whole reports these results and caveats: Compared with the aged group, the long-lived group had more naive CD4+ T cells, fewer expanded clones and increased TCR diversity, suggesting age selection. Donor CMV infection status was unknown, potentially confounding age-related changes in expanded clonotypes. Because profiling used bulk unsorted PBMCs, naive and antigen-experienced compartments could not be compared conclusively. Observed TCR beta diversity correlated strongly with the percentage of naive T cells measured by flow cytometry. As age increased, observed TCR beta diversity per million T cells dropped in a roughly linear way, and a significant reduction was already evident by age roughly 36. Estimates of total diversity based on one million sequenced T cells were considered lower bounds and underestimates.

The V and J ends are trimmed by 4 bases and 5 bases, leaving 11 bases between them. The CDR3 contains 13 residues, cysteine and phenylalanine counted. The retained sequence is limited to the CDR3, 39 bases, with the frame set at the first base. The germline V gene (reference sequence) gives CDR1 as MNHEY and CDR2 as SMNVEV. Sample: blood. This sequence was found in a man in his 60s in good health. The chain is made from TRBV27 and TRBJ1-2; the D gene lacks a confident call. Read as DNA, the sequence is TGTGCCAGCAGTTATGAGAATAGGTATGGCTACACCTTC. It translates to CASSYENRYGYTF.